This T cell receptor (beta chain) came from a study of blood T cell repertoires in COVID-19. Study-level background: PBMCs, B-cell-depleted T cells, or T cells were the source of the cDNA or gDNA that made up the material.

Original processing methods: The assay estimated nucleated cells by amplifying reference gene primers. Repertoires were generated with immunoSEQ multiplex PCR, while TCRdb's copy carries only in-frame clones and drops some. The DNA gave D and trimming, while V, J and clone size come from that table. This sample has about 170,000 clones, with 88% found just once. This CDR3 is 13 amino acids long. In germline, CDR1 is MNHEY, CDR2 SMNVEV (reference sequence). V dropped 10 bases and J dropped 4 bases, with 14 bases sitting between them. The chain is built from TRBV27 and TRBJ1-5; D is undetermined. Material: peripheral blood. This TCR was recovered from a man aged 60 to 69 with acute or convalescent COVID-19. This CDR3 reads CATRGRENQPQHF. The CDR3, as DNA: TGTGCCACCCGAGGAAGGGAGAATCAGCCCCAGCATTTT.